Included here is one T cell receptor beta chain sequence, with context. Sample treatment: oral pan-JAK inhibitor, 5-10 mg twice daily. The data originate from a study of CD8+ T cells in alopecia areata. The authors extracted RNA and reverse transcribed it into cDNA as the sequencing template. Produced via immunoSEQ multiplex PCR; TCRdb's table is partial and in-frame only. The sample records roughly 200,000 clones, roughly three fifths being singletons. Trimming removed 5 bases from V and 4 bases from J; junction bases left unmatched: 9. The CDR3 runs to 16 residues. Per germline, CDR1 SGHVS and CDR2 FQNEAQ.

This clonotype originated in a human donor with alopecia areata. Sequenced material: CD4+ T cells sorted from blood, taken at week 4, from a patient treated with tofacitinib. V is TRBV7-8 and J is TRBJ1-2; 11 bases match TRBD1. This CDR3 reads CASSPPMDRGLYGYTF. Written as DNA, the CDR3 is TGTGCCAGCAGCCCCCCAATGGACAGGGGGCTCTATGGCTACACCTTC.